These T cell receptor beta chains were read from a single sample in a study of blood T cell repertoires in COVID-19. The method was immunoSEQ multiplex PCR; TCRdb's version includes in-frame clones alone and lacks a portion of them. Among 65,000 or so clones listed, roughly 90% were seen once. The sample was peripheral blood. These TCRs come from a man aged 55-75 years with acute or convalescent COVID-19. Both conserved end residues are part of each CDR3. Each record gives: D gene, V gene, J gene, clone size, CDR3 protein, CDR3 DNA. The D gene is left open where the match is weak. Rows may omit the clone size; those that give it use once, few, many or a size class.

>.|TRBV29-1|TRBJ1-2|.
CSVERGVDGTHYGYTF
TGCAGCGTTGAAAGGGGCGTTGACGGCACCCACTATGGCTACACCTTC
>TRBD1|TRBV13|TRBJ1-2|few
CASSVSGQGAGGDNYGYTF
TGTGCCAGCAGCGTATCGGGACAGGGGGCTGGTGGGGATAACTATGGCTACACCTTC
>.|TRBV5-1|TRBJ2-1|.
CASSLRGVNEQFF
TGCGCCAGCAGCCTCAGGGGGGTGAATGAGCAGTTCTTC
>.|TRBV19|TRBJ2-3|.
CASIGGYTDTQYF
TGTGCCAGTATCGGAGGTTACACAGATACGCAGTATTTT
>.|TRBV14|TRBJ2-6|once
CASSRGLTSGANVLTF
TGTGCCAGCAGCCGAGGACTCACTTCTGGGGCCAACGTCCTGACTTTC
>TRBD1|TRBV5-1|TRBJ2-5|.
CASTRQGVETQYF
TGCGCCAGCACCCGACAGGGAGTGGAGACCCAGTACTTC
>.|TRBV19|TRBJ1-1|.
CASSIGGRDTEAFF
TGTGCCAGTAGTATAGGGGGGCGAGACACTGAAGCTTTCTTT
>.|TRBV27|TRBJ2-6|.
CASSLGHRSGANVLTF
TGTGCCAGCAGTTTAGGGCACAGATCTGGGGCCAACGTCCTGACTTTC
>TRBD2|TRBV4-1|TRBJ2-7|.
CASSQAYGAGGSADEQYF
TGCGCCAGCAGCCAAGCCTATGGGGCGGGGGGCAGTGCGGACGAGCAGTACTTC
>.|TRBV12-3/TRBV12-4|TRBJ1-6|.
CASSLGPDSPLHF
TGTGCCAGCAGTTTAGGGCCCGATTCACCCCTCCACTTT
>.|TRBV5-1|TRBJ2-3|.
CASSFGPGADTQYF
TGCGCCAGCAGCTTTGGACCGGGGGCAGATACGCAGTATTTT
>.|TRBV25-1|TRBJ1-5|.
CASSKSGGEDQPQHF
TGTGCCAGCAGCAAGAGCGGGGGCGAAGATCAGCCCCAGCATTTT
>.|TRBV5-1|TRBJ1-2|.
CASSLGSTEDYGYTF
TGCGCCAGCAGCTTGGGCAGCACCGAGGACTATGGCTACACCTTC
>TRBD1|TRBV2|TRBJ1-1|.
CASIEEGVQGGAFF
TGTGCCAGCATCGAAGAGGGGGTTCAGGGGGGAGCTTTCTTT
>.|TRBV5-1|TRBJ1-1|.
CASSLIQGNTEAFF
TGCGCCAGCAGCTTAATACAGGGGAACACTGAAGCTTTCTTT
>.|TRBV18|TRBJ1-3|.
CASSPTGTGNTIYF
TGTGCCAGCTCACCCACAGGGACTGGAAACACCATATATTTT
>.|TRBV9|TRBJ2-1|.
CASSPAPGSYNEQFF
TGTGCCAGCAGCCCAGCCCCGGGCTCCTACAATGAGCAGTTCTTC
>TRBD1|TRBV2|TRBJ1-5|.
CASSVLVGGQGRHF
TGTGCCAGCAGTGTGCTCGTTGGGGGACAGGGGCGGCATTTT
>TRBD2|TRBV30|TRBJ2-2|.
CAWSPTGGVSTGELFF
TGTGCCTGGAGTCCAACGGGGGGGGTGAGCACCGGGGAGCTGTTTTTT
>TRBD1|TRBV7-7|TRBJ2-7|.
CASSLGQGGYEQYF
TGTGCTAGCAGCTTGGGACAGGGGGGCTACGAGCAGTACTTC
>.|TRBV10-3|TRBJ2-2|.
CAISESRGNGELFF
TGTGCCATCAGTGAGTCCAGGGGAAACGGGGAGCTGTTTTTT
>.|TRBV6-4|TRBJ1-1|.
CASSERGNTEAFF
TGTGCCAGCAGTGAGCGGGGTAACACTGAAGCTTTCTTT
>TRBD1|TRBV19|TRBJ1-1|.
CASSTGQVTEAFF
TGTGCCAGTTCAACCGGACAGGTCACTGAAGCTTTCTTT
>.|TRBV4-1|TRBJ2-3|.
CASSFDRLTDTQYF
TGCGCCAGCAGCTTCGACAGACTCACAGATACGCAGTATTTT
>.|TRBV19|TRBJ2-7|.
CASSIVLDHYEQYF
TGTGCCAGTAGTATAGTACTAGACCACTACGAGCAGTACTTC
>.|TRBV2|TRBJ1-2|few
CASSDWTDNYGYTF
TGTGCCAGCAGTGACTGGACAGACAATTATGGCTACACCTTC
>.|TRBV15|TRBJ1-3|.
CATSRETGSGNTIYF
TGTGCCACCAGCAGAGAGACAGGCTCTGGAAACACCATATATTTT
>TRBD2|TRBV2|TRBJ2-3|.
CASSVAGVRSDTQYF
TGTGCCAGCAGTGTGGCGGGGGTTCGATCAGATACGCAGTATTTT
>.|TRBV6-5|TRBJ2-5|.
CASRDQGDIWETQYF
TGTGCCAGCAGAGACCAGGGTGATATATGGGAGACCCAGTACTTC
>.|TRBV27|TRBJ1-2|.
CASGSLDRYYGYTF
TGTGCCAGCGGATCCCTGGACAGATACTATGGCTACACCTTC
>.|TRBV6-1|TRBJ1-5|.
CASSEGGRNSQPQHF
TGTGCCAGCAGTGAGGGGGGGCGTAACAGTCAGCCCCAGCATTTT
>.|TRBV7-2|TRBJ1-1|.
CASSLFSPGRSNTEAFF
TGTGCCAGCAGCCTCTTTAGCCCGGGGAGAAGTAACACTGAAGCTTTCTTT
>.|TRBV14|TRBJ2-2|.
CASSRADMNTGELFF
TGTGCCAGCAGCCGGGCGGACATGAACACCGGGGAGCTGTTTTTT
>.|TRBV5-1|TRBJ1-1|.
CASSLTGNTEAFF
TGCGCCAGCAGCTTGACAGGGAACACTGAAGCTTTCTTT
>.|TRBV25-1|TRBJ2-7|.
CASSPGGKGAYEQYF
TGTGCCAGCAGTCCCGGTGGGAAAGGGGCCTACGAGCAGTACTTC
>.|TRBV2|TRBJ1-2|.
CASFRFYGYTF
TGTGCCAGCTTCAGGTTCTATGGCTACACCTTC
>TRBD2|TRBV4-1|TRBJ2-3|.
CASVSGGASADTQYF
TGCGCCAGCGTGAGCGGGGGGGCCTCCGCAGATACGCAGTATTTT